Listed below are T cell receptor beta chains from one sample, sequenced in a study of cytomegalovirus exposure and HLA in healthy donors. Measured with immunoSEQ multiplex PCR; TCRdb has only the in-frame clones, and not every one. Among roughly 120,000 clones listed, roughly three quarters were seen once. Sample: PBMCs. The source is a man aged 18 to 29 in good health and CMV-seronegative. The CDR3 runs from the conserved cysteine through the conserved F or W. A D gene is named only where the DNA matches it firmly. Size is omitted from some rows. Given values are once, few, many or a class for expanded clones.

TRBJ1-2 | NA | TRBD1 | TRBV4-1 | TGCGCCAGCAGCCAGACAGGGATCTATGGCTACACCTTC | CASSQTGIYGYTF
TRBJ1-2 | NA | TRBD1 | TRBV6-6 | TGTGCCAGCAGTTCGACAGGGGTTGGCTACACCTTC | CASSSTGVGYTF
TRBJ1-3 | NA | NA | TRBV21-1 | TGTGCCAGCAGTTCCGGGACAGAGAGAAACACCATATATTTT | CASSSGTERNTIYF
TRBJ2-1 | few | TRBD2 | TRBV6-6 | TGTGCCAGCAGCCCATGGACTAGCGGAACTAGCTATGAGCAGTTCTTC | CASSPWTSGTSYEQFF
TRBJ2-7 | NA | NA | TRBV5-1 | TGCGCCAGCAGCTCGAAGGACTGGACCTACGAGCAGTACTTC | CASSSKDWTYEQYF
TRBJ2-2 | NA | TRBD1 | TRBV11-3 | TGTGCCAGCAAAAGAGGGACAGGCTCGAACACCGGGGAGCTGTTTTTT | CASKRGTGSNTGELFF
TRBJ2-2 | NA | NA | TRBV9 | TGTGCCAGCAGCCTGGGGGGAGGAACCGGGGAGCTGTTTTTT | CASSLGGGTGELFF
TRBJ1-5 | many | NA | TRBV9 | TGTGCCAGCAGCGAAACAGGTGGTAACAATCAGCCCCAGCATTTT | CASSETGGNNQPQHF
TRBJ2-7 | NA | NA | TRBV5-5 | TGTGCCAGCAGCTTGAGACTCTACGAGCAGTACTTC | CASSLRLYEQYF
TRBJ2-1 | few | NA | TRBV18 | TGTGCCAGCTCACCGACTAGTGGTGAAAGTTGGTTCTTC | CASSPTSGESWFF
TRBJ2-4 | NA | NA | TRBV7-2 | TGTGCCAGCAGCCTTTTCGGCGCGGCAGCCAAAAACATTCAGTACTTC | CASSLFGAAAKNIQYF
TRBJ2-1 | NA | TRBD2 | TRBV27 | TGTGCCAGCAGTTTGGCTAGCGGGAGCATCCTATACAATGAGCAGTTCTTC | CASSLASGSILYNEQFF
TRBJ1-2 | NA | NA | TRBV5-6 | TGTGCCAGCAGCCTAACCGGACAGCTCTATGGCTACACCTTC | CASSLTGQLYGYTF
TRBJ2-7 | NA | TRBD1 | TRBV7-9 | TGTGCCAGCACCTCAGGACAGGGGTGGGGCGAGCAGTACTTC | CASTSGQGWGEQYF
TRBJ2-3 | NA | NA | TRBV25-1 | TGTGCCAGCAGTCAGAGTGCCGGGTTAGATACGCAGTATTTT | CASSQSAGLDTQYF
TRBJ2-1 | NA | NA | TRBV15 | TGTGCCACCAGCAGAGATGGTGGGGCGATACCTCTTGGCGATGAGCAGTTCTTC | CATSRDGGAIPLGDEQFF
TRBJ2-4 | NA | TRBD2 | TRBV4-1 | TGCGCCAGCAGCCAAGATCCTAGCGGGAGGGCTCCGGCCAAAAACATTCAGTACTTC | CASSQDPSGRAPAKNIQYF
TRBJ1-1 | NA | NA | TRBV6-1 | TGTGCCAGCAGTGAAGCGCAGGGCAGGGCATGGAACACTGAAGCTTTCTTT | CASSEAQGRAWNTEAFF
TRBJ2-1 | NA | TRBD2 | TRBV7-9 | TGTGCCAGCAGCTTAGCGGGGAGACTAGCGGGATTGGGGCAGTTCTTC | CASSLAGRLAGLGQFF
TRBJ2-7 | NA | NA | TRBV6-6 | TGTGCCAGCAGTCCCCGGGCCGGAGGGCCGGGCGAGCAGTACTTC | CASSPRAGGPGEQYF
TRBJ2-7 | NA | NA | TRBV28 | TGTGCCAGCAGTTTATCCCCTACCTACGAGCAGTACTTC | CASSLSPTYEQYF
TRBJ2-1 | few | NA | TRBV9 | TGTGCCAGCAGCGTCCAAGCAAGCACAGGGATCTACAATGAGCAGTTCTTC | CASSVQASTGIYNEQFF
TRBJ2-5 | NA | NA | TRBV4-1 | TGCGCCAGCAGCCCCCAGACAGACCAAGAGACCCAGTACTTC | CASSPQTDQETQYF
TRBJ2-7 | NA | TRBD2 | TRBV27 | TGTGCCAGCAGTACCTCAGCGACTAGCGGGAACTCCTACGAGCAGTACTTC | CASSTSATSGNSYEQYF
TRBJ2-3 | once | NA | TRBV6-4 | TGTGCCAGCAGTGACTCAGCGGGTAGCACAGATACGCAGTATTTT | CASSDSAGSTDTQYF
TRBJ2-7 | NA | TRBD1 | TRBV30 | TGTGCCTGGAGTGTACTCCGGGACAGAAACTATGAGCAGTACTTC | CAWSVLRDRNYEQYF
TRBJ1-5 | NA | TRBD1 | TRBV27 | TGTGCCAGCAGTTTAGCCACAGGGGGGCCCCAGCATTTT | CASSLATGGPQHF
TRBJ2-3 | NA | TRBD2 | TRBV7-3 | TGTGCCAGCAGCTGGGGGGGGGTTGCAGATACGCAGTATTTT | CASSWGGVADTQYF
TRBJ2-5 | NA | TRBD1 | TRBV5-1 | TGCGCCAGCAGCTTGGACCTAGACAGGGTCTACTTC | CASSLDLDRVYF
TRBJ2-4 | NA | TRBD2 | TRBV9 | TGTGCCAGCCCGATGTCTAGCGGGTTTAACATTCAGTACTTC | CASPMSSGFNIQYF
TRBJ1-5 | NA | TRBD1 | TRBV12-5 | TGTGCTAGTGGTTTGGTATTGGGACAGGGATCGAGCAATCAGCCCCAGCATTTT | CASGLVLGQGSSNQPQHF
TRBJ2-3 | few | TRBD2 | TRBV29-1 | TGCAGCGTTGGATTCGCGGGAGTAAGGGCAGATACGCAGTATTTT | CSVGFAGVRADTQYF
TRBJ2-6 | few | TRBD1 | TRBV7-7 | TGTGCTAGCAGTACAGGGGCGGGGGCCAACGTCCTGACTTTC | CASSTGAGANVLTF
TRBJ1-1 | NA | NA | TRBV15 | TGTGCCACCAGCAGAGATAGGACATCCCCGGTGCAAGCTTTCTTT | CATSRDRTSPVQAFF
TRBJ2-1 | NA | TRBD1 | TRBV29-1 | TGCAGCGTGTCCGGGACAGAGAACTTTTACAATGAGCAGTTCTTC | CSVSGTENFYNEQFF
TRBJ1-3 | NA | TRBD1 | TRBV5-6 | TGTGCCAGCAGCACGACAGGGGCTGGAAACACCATATATTTT | CASSTTGAGNTIYF
TRBJ2-7 | NA | TRBD1 | TRBV29-1 | TGCAGCGTTCAGTCCCAGGGACAGGGACTGAACGAGCAGTACTTC | CSVQSQGQGLNEQYF
TRBJ2-6 | few | NA | TRBV2 | TGTGCCAGCAGTGATTTTGCCGGCTCTGGGGCCAACGTCCTGACTTTC | CASSDFAGSGANVLTF
TRBJ2-4 | NA | NA | TRBV6-5 | TGTGCCAGCAGTTACTCGAGGCAACTAGCCAAAAACATTCAGTACTTC | CASSYSRQLAKNIQYF
TRBJ2-5 | NA | TRBD1 | TRBV2 | TGTGCCAGCAGTGCGGACAGGGTTGAGACCCAGTACTTC | CASSADRVETQYF
TRBJ2-2 | NA | NA | TRBV13 | TGTGCCAGCAGCCTTGTGGGGGCAGGGAACACCGGGGAGCTGTTTTTT | CASSLVGAGNTGELFF
TRBJ2-2 | NA | NA | TRBV6-4 | TGTGCCAGCAGTGACAGCGAGAACACCGGGGAGCTGTTTTTT | CASSDSENTGELFF
TRBJ2-1 | NA | TRBD1 | TRBV5-1 | TGCGCCAGCAGCTTGTATGGACAGGGGGGGAATGAGCAGTTCTTC | CASSLYGQGGNEQFF
TRBJ2-1 | NA | TRBD2 | TRBV7-9 | TGTGCCAGCACCGGTATGATAGCGGGAGATTATGAGCAGTTCTTC | CASTGMIAGDYEQFF